A selection of T cell receptor beta chains follows, all from one sample in a study of Ad26.COV2.S vaccination and SARS-CoV-2 variants. Clones were read by immunoSEQ multiplex PCR, and TCRdb kept only the in-frame ones, dropping some. This sample has 350,000 to 500,000 clones, with roughly nine tenths found just once. This sample comprised peripheral blood, obtained in a trial of Ad26.COV2.S vaccine versus placebo. These receptors originate from a person aged 18 to 65 who received the Ad26.COV2.S COVID-19 vaccine or a placebo. Each CDR3 is given with its conserved first and last residue. D genes are given only for firm matches. A row's size may be missing; if present it is once, few, many or a size class.

>-|TRBJ1-1|TRBV10-3|-
TGTGCCATCAGTGAGTCGGGGGGATTAACTGAAGCTTTCTTT
CAISESGGLTEAFF
>-|TRBJ2-1|TRBV1|-
TGCACCAGCAGCATTAGAGAGAATGAGCAGTTCTTC
CTSSIRENEQFF
>-|TRBJ2-3|TRBV15|-
TGTGCCACCAGACAGGAGTTAAGCACAGATACGCAGTATTTT
CATRQELSTDTQYF
>-|TRBJ2-2|TRBV19|-
TGTGCCAGTAGTCCCAGGACCCTCCGGGGCACCGGGGAGCTGTTTTTT
CASSPRTLRGTGELFF
>once|TRBJ1-4|TRBV7-2|-
TGTGCCAGCAGCTTCCGCCGAACAACTAATGAAAAACTGTTTTTT
CASSFRRTTNEKLFF
>-|TRBJ2-6|TRBV19|-
TGTGCCAGTAACCCGGGCGGTGGGGCCAACGTCCTGACTTTC
CASNPGGGANVLTF
>once|TRBJ1-1|TRBV19|TRBD1
TGTGCCAGTAGTACAATTCTTCGGGACAGGGGGTTTCTGGACACTGAAGCTTTCTTT
CASSTILRDRGFLDTEAFF
>-|TRBJ2-6|TRBV2|TRBD1
TGTGCCAGCAGCCCCGCTAGACAGGGGGCGCGTGGGGCCAACGTCCTGACTTTC
CASSPARQGARGANVLTF
>-|TRBJ1-2|TRBV5-1|-
TGCGCCAGCAGCTTGGAGGAATTTCGAGGTTATGGCTACACCTTC
CASSLEEFRGYGYTF
>-|TRBJ1-1|TRBV6-6|-
TGTGCCAGCAGTTACCTGATGAACACTGAAGCTTTCTTT
CASSYLMNTEAFF
>-|TRBJ2-1|TRBV11-2|-
TGTGCCAGCAGCTTACCCGAGGATGGTAGCGGCAACAATGAGCAGTTCTTC
CASSLPEDGSGNNEQFF
>-|TRBJ2-7|TRBV6-5|TRBD1
TGTGCCAGCAGCCTTAACAGGGGGCCCTACGAGCAGTACTTC
CASSLNRGPYEQYF
>-|TRBJ2-7|TRBV4-2|-
TGTGCCAGCAGCCCGGGCCAAGCTTACGAGCAGTACTTC
CASSPGQAYEQYF
>few|TRBJ2-7|TRBV28|TRBD1
TGTGCCAGCAGACCGACAGGGTATAACGAGCAGTACTTC
CASRPTGYNEQYF
>-|TRBJ2-1|TRBV6-1|TRBD2
TGTGCCAGCAGTGCGACGACTCTACTAGCGGAGTACAATGAGCAGTTCTTC
CASSATTLLAEYNEQFF
>once|TRBJ2-3|TRBV9|-
TGTGCCAGCAGCCCTAGGGCCACAGATACGCAGTATTTT
CASSPRATDTQYF
>-|TRBJ1-1|TRBV28|-
TGTGCCAGCAGTTTACTACGGACCGCTGGAGCTTTCTTT
CASSLLRTAGAFF
>-|TRBJ1-6|TRBV5-1|-
TGCGCCAGCAGCTCATTCCAGGGTGAATCACCCCTCCACTTT
CASSSFQGESPLHF
>-|TRBJ2-7|TRBV7-9|-
TGTGCCAGCAGCTTAACCGAAGGCTACGAGCAGTACTTC
CASSLTEGYEQYF
>-|TRBJ1-5|TRBV9|-
TGTGCCAGCAGCGTAGGACAGAGCAATCAGCCCCAGCATTTT
CASSVGQSNQPQHF
>-|TRBJ1-3|TRBV3-1/TRBV3-2|-
TGTGCCAGCAGCCAAGGTCGACCCGTGGAGGGGTACACCATATATTTT
CASSQGRPVEGYTIYF
>-|TRBJ1-2|TRBV5-4|-
TGTGCCAGCAGCTTGTTCGGGGGGTATGGCTACACCTTC
CASSLFGGYGYTF
>-|TRBJ2-5|TRBV4-2|-
TGTGCCAGCAGCCAAGAAGGACACCAACAAGAGACCCAGTACTTC
CASSQEGHQQETQYF
>-|TRBJ1-5|TRBV6-5|TRBD1
TGTGCCAGCAGAGAGGGGGCCGGCAATCAGCCCCAGCATTTT
CASREGAGNQPQHF
>-|TRBJ2-1|TRBV19|TRBD2
TGTGCCAGTCATAGCGGGAGGGCCCCCAGCAATGAGCAGTTCTTC
CASHSGRAPSNEQFF
>few|TRBJ1-1|TRBV5-1|-
TGCGCCAGCAGCTTCCTGGACAGCTCCCACACTGAAGCTTTCTTT
CASSFLDSSHTEAFF
>-|TRBJ1-1|TRBV29-1|-
TGCAGCGTTGATATTCAGAACACTGAAGCTTTCTTT
CSVDIQNTEAFF
>-|TRBJ2-3|TRBV19|-
TGTGCCTCTGCCGCCGGGGGGCGGGTGGGGTCAGATACGCAGTATTTT
CASAAGGRVGSDTQYF
>-|TRBJ2-2|TRBV7-2|-
TGTGCCAGCAGCTTTCTTGAGGTCGTGAACACCGGGGAGCTGTTTTTT
CASSFLEVVNTGELFF
>-|TRBJ1-3|TRBV2|-
TGTGCCAGCTTGACAGTATCCAGATACACCATATATTTT
CASLTVSRYTIYF
>few|TRBJ2-7|TRBV6-6|-
TGTGCCAGCAGTTCCCGAGGACAGTTCTACGAGCAGTACTTC
CASSSRGQFYEQYF
>-|TRBJ1-6|TRBV15|-
TGTGCCACCAGCAGAGGACAGGTGGGCAATTCACCCCTCCACTTT
CATSRGQVGNSPLHF
>-|TRBJ1-5|TRBV19|TRBD1
TGTGCCAGTAGTAATGACAGGGGACTGCATCAGCCCCAGCATTTT
CASSNDRGLHQPQHF
>-|TRBJ1-2|TRBV4-1|-
TGCGCCAGCAGCCACCCCAGGGGCAGGAGCAGTGGCTACACCTTC
CASSHPRGRSSGYTF
>-|TRBJ2-6|TRBV10-3|-
TGTGCCATCAGCGCCCAGGGACCGTTAGATCCCTCTGGGGCCAACGTCCTGACTTTC
CAISAQGPLDPSGANVLTF
>-|TRBJ2-5|TRBV9|-
TGTGCCAGCAGCCCCCGGGGGGCGGTGGAGACCCAGTACTTC
CASSPRGAVETQYF
>-|TRBJ2-4|TRBV5-6|TRBD2
TGTGCCAGCAGCCATCTAGCGGGAACAGCCAAAAACATTCAGTACTTC
CASSHLAGTAKNIQYF
>-|TRBJ2-7|TRBV19|-
TGTGCCAGTTCAACATCCCTCTTCGGGGACGAGCAGTACTTC
CASSTSLFGDEQYF
>-|TRBJ2-5|TRBV7-3|TRBD2
TGTGCCAGCAGCCGAGCGGGAGAAGAGACCCAGTACTTC
CASSRAGEETQYF
>-|TRBJ2-1|TRBV28|TRBD2
TGTGCCAGCAGTTTTTGGGTCAGGCGGGGGATAGCGGGGTGGAATGAGCAGTTCTTC
CASSFWVRRGIAGWNEQFF
>-|TRBJ2-1|TRBV4-2|-
TGTGCCAGCAGCCAAGATTTAAACAGGGTCAATGAGCAGTTCTTC
CASSQDLNRVNEQFF
>-|TRBJ2-3|TRBV4-3|-
TGCGCCAGCAGCCCCCAGCCTCGGGCGGGCCCAGATACGCAGTATTTT
CASSPQPRAGPDTQYF
>-|TRBJ2-5|TRBV7-3|-
TGTGCCAGCAGCCTCAGGCCGGGACAAAAAGAGACCCAGTACTTC
CASSLRPGQKETQYF
>once|TRBJ1-1|TRBV30|TRBD1
TGTGCCTGCGCCCCGGGACAGGGGTTGAACACTGAAGCTTTCTTT
CACAPGQGLNTEAFF
>-|TRBJ2-7|TRBV12-3/TRBV12-4|TRBD1
TGTGCCAGCAGTTTATGGGACAGGGACGAGCAGTACTTC
CASSLWDRDEQYF
>-|TRBJ1-1|TRBV18|TRBD1
TGTGCCAGTTATGGGACAGGGGGCGCGAACACTGAAGCTTTCTTT
CASYGTGGANTEAFF
>-|TRBJ1-2|TRBV2|-
TGTGCCAGCAACGTCAGGTCCCAGCAAATCTATGGCTACACCTTC
CASNVRSQQIYGYTF
>-|TRBJ2-3|TRBV19|-
TGTGCCTCCGGGCTGGGACTCACTATCACAGATACGCAGTATTTT
CASGLGLTITDTQYF
>-|TRBJ2-7|TRBV4-3|-
TGCGCCAGCAGCCAAGTAGTGGGATCCTACGAGCAGTACTTC
CASSQVVGSYEQYF
>-|TRBJ2-7|TRBV5-6|-
TGTGCCAGCAGCTTGGTTTCCGAGCAGTACTTC
CASSLVSEQYF
>-|TRBJ2-3|TRBV3-1/TRBV3-2|-
TGTGCCAGCAGGAGCCCCCGGGGGGCCGGCACAGATACGCAGTATTTT
CASRSPRGAGTDTQYF
>-|TRBJ2-1|TRBV7-9|-
TGTGCCAGCAGCGCGGACGGTTACAATGAGCAGTTCTTC
CASSADGYNEQFF
>once|TRBJ2-7|TRBV11-2|-
TGTGCCAGCAGCCGAGGGACTTACTACGAGCAGTACTTC
CASSRGTYYEQYF
>-|TRBJ1-2|TRBV15|-
TGTGCCACCAGCAGACCCGAGGACCCTTCTAACTATGGCTACACCTTC
CATSRPEDPSNYGYTF
>-|TRBJ1-6|TRBV5-6|TRBD1
TGTGCCAGCAGCTACGGGACAGGGGGCGGGAATTCACCCCTCCACTTT
CASSYGTGGGNSPLHF
>-|TRBJ2-1|TRBV11-2|TRBD2
TGTGCCAGCAGCTTAGATCCGAGGACTAGCGGGAGGGCGGGGTACAATGAGCAGTTCTTC
CASSLDPRTSGRAGYNEQFF
>once|TRBJ1-1|TRBV5-1|-
TGCGCCAGCAGCTCCATTGGCCAGGGGAACACTGAAGCTTTCTTT
CASSSIGQGNTEAFF